This T cell receptor (beta chain) is from a study of graft-versus-host responses after intestinal transplantation. Study as a whole: All recipients got anti-thymocyte globulin induction, then tacrolimus and steroids for approximately 3 years. General study findings and limits: Recipient marrow contained GvH clones, some of which appeared first in ileum or blood. Within the allografts of patients who had graft-donor T cell macrochimerism, graft-versus-host to host-versus-graft clonal ratios were high. Researchers found peak circulating GvH clone levels linked to early post-transplant HvG declines.

For this clone: Its antigen is unknown.

The CDR3 consists of 14 residues. Per germline, CDR1 LNHNV and CDR2 YYDKDF (reference sequence). Trimming removed 0 bases from V and 3 bases from J, with 6 bases in between. The data were produced by immunoSEQ multiplex PCR, yet TCRdb's version contains in-frame clones alone and is incomplete. The sample carries around 130,000 clones, roughly 92% recorded once. This specimen consisted of unstimulated CD4+ T cells sorted from spleen or lymph node cells, obtained before intestinal transplant. The sequence was obtained from a human donor who received an intestinal transplant. The chain recombines TRBV15 with TRBJ1-3, with D unresolved. CDR3 in amino acids: CATSRDVIGNTIYF. CDR3 in DNA: TGTGCCACCAGCAGAGATGTAATTGGAAACACCATATATTTT.